The present T cell receptor beta chain was sequenced within a study of OX40 agonist ivuxolimab in advanced cancers. On the study more broadly: Of mixed ages from about 23 to 85 and averaging 60 years, the group was over 80% male. Study-wide points: The antigens recognized by the expanded peripheral T cells, that is their antigen specificity, were not determined. Compared with CD4+, CD8+ T cells on average had more expanded clones.

Germline V gene lookup returns CDR1 SGHAT and CDR2 FQDESV (reference sequence). After removal of 0 bases from V and 0 bases from J, the junction contained 11 bases not matched to a gene. The CDR3 extends over 19 amino acids. Concerning this clone itself: The antigen remains undetermined.

Libraries were prepared by immunoSEQ multiplex PCR; TCRdb keeps only in-frame clonotypes and omits some of them. Among some 20,000 clones listed, around nine tenths were seen once. The rearrangement joins TRBV11-1 to TRBJ2-3; 8 nucleotides agree with TRBD1. Material: CD4+ or CD8+ T cells sorted from blood, obtained in a trial of the OX40 agonist ivuxolimab. The origin of this receptor is an adult with an advanced solid tumor such as melanoma, head and neck, liver or kidney cancer. The CDR3 reads CASSLAGWGQAGSTDTQYF. CDR3 sequence (DNA): TGTGCCAGCAGCTTAGCCGGTTGGGGACAGGCGGGGAGCACAGATACGCAGTATTTT.